These T cell receptor beta chains were read from a single sample in a study of identical twins. TCRdb used MiXCR to reprocess the 5' RACE reads, holding one entry per CDR3 protein. Among approximately 680,000 distinct CDR3 sequences listed, just over 7% were seen once. The sample also formed part of further work on yellow fever vaccine responses in identical twins.

Sequenced sample: PBMCs. These receptors originate from a woman younger than 35 in good health. The CDR3 runs from the conserved cysteine through the conserved F or W. A D gene is named only where the DNA matches it firmly. Where a row states a size, it is once, few, many or the class of an expanded clone; other rows omit it.

TRBV7-9,TRBJ1-6,.,many,CASSPGPFNSPLHF,TGTGCCAGCAGCCCGGGGCCCTTTAATTCACCCCTCCACTTT
TRBV11-3,TRBJ2-3,.,once,CASSLDPGEQYF,TGTGCCAGCAGCTTAGATCCAGGGGAGCAGTATTTT
TRBV20-1,TRBJ2-3,TRBD2,.,CSGGGRTDTQYF,TGCAGTGGGGGGGGACGCACAGATACGCAGTATTTT
TRBV2,TRBJ1-4,TRBD1,few,CASSESGQGNEKLFF,TGTGCCAGCAGTGAATCGGGACAGGGGAATGAAAAACTGTTTTTT
TRBV12-3/TRBV12-4,TRBJ2-7,TRBD2,many,CASSMSSGRGYEQYF,TGTGCCAGCAGTATGTCTAGCGGGAGGGGGTACGAGCAGTACTTC
TRBV6-1,TRBJ2-3,.,few,CASMIAGTSTDTQYF,TGTGCCAGCATGATCGCGGGGACTAGCACAGATACGCAGTATTTT
TRBV4-1,TRBJ2-2,TRBD1,few,CASSLGQGGGELFF,TGCGCCAGCAGCCTAGGACAGGGCGGGGGGGAGCTGTTTTTT
TRBV29-1,TRBJ2-1,.,.,CSGSGIRGDEQFF,TGCAGCGGTAGCGGGATCAGGGGGGATGAGCAGTTCTTC
TRBV5-1,TRBJ2-1,.,many,CASSLGVADYNEQFF,TGCGCCAGCAGCTTGGGGGTAGCGGACTACAATGAGCAGTTCTTC
TRBV12-3/TRBV12-4,TRBJ2-1,TRBD2,many,CASSSASGNEQFF,TGTGCCAGCAGTTCGGCTAGCGGCAATGAGCAGTTCTTC
TRBV12-3/TRBV12-4,TRBJ2-2,TRBD2,.,CASRTSGSGGTGELFF,TGTGCCAGTCGGACTAGCGGGAGTGGGGGCACCGGGGAGCTGTTTTTT
TRBV20-1,TRBJ1-5,TRBD1,.,CCATTRFGQGGQPQHF,TGCTGTGCCACCACGAGATTCGGACAGGGTGGACAGCCCCAGCATTTT
TRBV7-3,TRBJ2-1,TRBD2,.,CASRSGTSGYNEQFF,TGTGCCAGCAGATCTGGGACTAGCGGATACAATGAGCAGTTCTTC
TRBV5-1,TRBJ1-4,.,.,CASSLLTANTVRQEKLFF,TGCGCCAGCAGCTTGTTAACAGCCAACACGGTCCGGCAAGAAAAACTGTTTTTT
TRBV24-1,TRBJ1-2,.,.,CATSDGDNPNYGYTF,TGTGCCACCAGTGATGGGGACAACCCCAATTACGGCTACACCTTC
TRBV9,TRBJ2-5,.,few,CASSGAPFETQYF,TGTGCCAGCAGTGGGGCTCCCTTTGAGACCCAGTACTTC